Presented here are 17 T cell receptor beta chains from one specimen sequenced in a study of vaccination effects on CD4 cells after COVID-19. Sequencing in the ViraFEST assay came after antigen-specific CD4+ T cells had been expanded with viral peptide pools, which were used to stimulate PBMC. Once cultured for roughly 10 days, the cells underwent separation to obtain CD4+ T cells. Of the BNT162b2 and mRNA-1273 vaccines, participants received two doses of one or the other. These receptors lack a known antigen. TCRdb's copy holds only in-frame clones and misses some; the assay was immunoSEQ multiplex PCR. In the table there are about 22,000 clones, approximately 77% of which are singletons. The sequencing here drew on CD4+ T cells from PBMCs cultured with HCoV-NL63 spike peptides, taken after COVID-19 vaccination. The receptors were gathered from a human donor who received a COVID-19 vaccine.

This chain connects TRBV5-1 to TRBJ2-7, with 8 bases identical to TRBD1. Germline CDR1 reads SGHRS; CDR2 reads YFSETQ. The CDR3 totals 18 residues. V shed 2 bases and J 5 bases; nucleotides not matched to a gene: 18. CDR3 bases: TGCGCCAGCAGCTTTAAGACAGGGGTTGGGTCTTCCAGTGACGAGCAGTACTTC. Translation: CASSFKTGVGSSSDEQYF.

The chain carries TRBV5-1 and TRBJ2-7; a weak D match, TRBD1 (5 bases). The germline CDR1 and CDR2 sequences are SGHRS and YFSETQ. The V end was cut by 4 bases, the J end by 3 bases, with 11 bases between. The CDR3 runs to 13 residues. The CDR3 reads CASSPQDGYEQYF. The CDR3 DNA is TGCGCCAGCAGCCCACAGGACGGCTACGAGCAGTACTTC.

CDR3 DNA sequence: TGTGCCAGCAAACTACAGGGGGCTAGCACAGATACGCAGTATTTT. Translating it yields CASKLQGASTDTQYF. The V gene is TRBV6-5, the J gene TRBJ2-3; 9 bases align to TRBD1. From germline, CDR1 is MNHEY and CDR2 SVGAGI. The length of the CDR3 is 15 residues. Germline trimming cut 7 bases from V and 0 bases from J; bases unmatched to any gene: 5.

This chain uses TRBV2 with TRBJ2-7; D tentatively reads TRBD1 or TRBD2 (5 bases each). Germline CDR1 and CDR2: SNHLY and FYNNEI. Trimming shortened V by 3 bases and J by 4 bases, and 13 bases separated the two germline ends. The CDR3 has 14 residues. This CDR3 reads CASSDSPGPYEQYF. The CDR3 DNA follows: TGTGCCAGCAGTGACAGCCCGGGACCTTACGAGCAGTACTTC.

The chain couples TRBV11-2 to TRBJ2-3, with 8 bases identical to TRBD1. The V gene end was trimmed by 1 base and the J gene end by 3 bases; junction bases not matched to a gene: 3. The CDR3 covers 15 residues. Germline CDR1 is SGHAT and CDR2 is FQNNGV. The CDR3 is CASSLGTGKTDTQYF. The CDR3 region has the DNA TGTGCCAGCAGCTTAGGGACAGGGAAAACAGATACGCAGTATTTT.

The chain links TRBV3-1 (or the pseudogene TRBV3-2) to TRBJ2-1, with 8 nucleotides matching TRBD2. J lost 6 bases, V lost 4 bases, and 5 bases had no gene match. The CDR3 is 14 residues long. CDR1 and CDR2 from the germline V gene are LGHDT and YNNKEL (reference sequence). The CDR3 DNA follows: TGTGCCAGCAGCCGACTCGGGGGGGGCAATGAGCAGTTCTTC. Its protein is CASSRLGGGNEQFF.

V is TRBV27 and J is TRBJ1-1, with D possibly matching TRBD1 (5 bases). The CDR3 is made up of 15 amino acids. Germline V lookup: CDR1 MNHEY, CDR2 SMNVEV (reference sequence). Between the trimmed V and J ends, which lost 6 bases and 6 bases, there was a span of 20 bases. The CDR3 DNA follows: TGTGCCAGCAGACCTCGACCTCAGGGAGGGGCTGAAGCTTTCTTT. It codes for CASRPRPQGGAEAFF.

This clone was seen a few times. This chain connects TRBV6-2 or TRBV6-3 to TRBJ2-7; the D gene could be TRBD1 or TRBD2 (5 bases each). The CDR3 loop spans 20 amino acids. Deletions cut 5 bases from V and 1 base from J, with 30 bases between. Germline V gene data show CDR1 as MNHEY and CDR2 as SVGEGT. DNA for the CDR3: TGTGCCAGCAGTCTGAAGAACAAAACATCAAGGGACCGCACGTCCTACGAGCAGTACTTC. Translated, it gives CASSLKNKTSRDRTSYEQYF.

This chain joins TRBV10-3 and TRBJ1-1, with a possible D match to TRBD1 (5 bases). V lost 7 bases to trimming and J lost 8 bases, with 14 bases between them. Germline V gene data show CDR1 as ENHRY and CDR2 as SYGVKD. The CDR3 extends over 12 amino acids. The chain's CDR3 is CAINGGRGEAFF. The CDR3 DNA reads TGTGCCATCAACGGCGGTCGGGGCGAAGCTTTCTTT.

CDR3 in amino acids: CAISEREGNSPLHF. The CDR3 region has the DNA TGTGCCATCAGTGAACGGGAAGGTAATTCACCCCTCCACTTT. The chain employs TRBV10-3 and TRBJ1-6; D is unclear. The V gene lost 3 bases and the J gene lost 6 bases, with 9 bases spanning the gap. The CDR3 totals 14 residues. Germline V CDR1 and CDR2: ENHRY, SYGVKD.

The chain is built from TRBV24-1 and TRBJ2-5; D not resolved. Germline V gene sequence: CDR1 KGHDR, CDR2 SFDVKD. The CDR3 sequence is 15 residues long. The germline V and J ends were trimmed by 3 bases and 3 bases, with 13 bases remaining between them. CDR3 sequence: CATSDVDVPKETQYF. CDR3 in DNA: TGTGCCACCAGTGATGTGGACGTTCCGAAAGAGACCCAGTACTTC.

The chain joins TRBV6-5 to TRBJ2-7, with TRBD1 identical over 9 bases. Germline trimming cut 5 bases from V and 3 bases from J; bases unmatched to any gene: 8. The CDR3 has 15 residues. The germline gives CDR1 MNHEY, CDR2 SVGAGI. Written as DNA, the CDR3 is TGTGCCAGCAGTCCGAGGACAGGGGTAAACTACGAGCAGTACTTC. It translates to CASSPRTGVNYEQYF.

This clone was seen more than once but under ten times. The rearrangement links TRBV6-6 to TRBJ1-2; 9 bases match TRBD1. Germline V lookup: CDR1 MNHNY, CDR2 SVGAGI (reference sequence). The CDR3 extends over 14 amino acids. V shed 5 bases, J shed 0 bases, and the junction held 1 base outside the gene matches. The chain's CDR3 is CASSDRGANYGYTF. The CDR3 nucleotides are TGTGCCAGCAGTGACAGGGGGGCTAACTATGGCTACACCTTC.

The rearrangement links TRBV2 to TRBJ1-3; no definite D call. Trimming took off 4 bases at V and 7 bases at J, with 11 bases between the two ends. The germline V gene has CDR1 SNHLY and CDR2 FYNNEI. The CDR3 length is 13 residues. The CDR3 region is CASSGARTNTIYF. CDR3 sequence (DNA): TGTGCCAGCAGTGGGGCGAGGACTAACACCATATATTTT. The full variable domain, its missing parts supplied by reference TRBV2 and TRBJ1-3, is EPEVTQTPSHQVTQMGQEVILRCVPISNHLYFYWYRQILGQKVEFLVSFYNNEISEKSEIFDDQFSVERPDGSNFTLKIRSTKLEDSAMYFCASSGARTNTIYFGEGSWLTVV.

The CDR3 DNA reads as TGTGCCTGGAGCCTAACTGATAGTGGACAGTTCTTC. Its protein product is CAWSLTDSGQFF. The V call is TRBV30, the J call TRBJ2-1; unclear D gene. Between the trimmed V and J ends, which lost 3 bases and 13 bases, there was a span of 16 bases. The CDR3 contains 12 residues. In germline, CDR1 is GTSNPN, CDR2 SVGIG (reference sequence).

This clone occurred a few times. V gene TRBV11-3 combines with J gene TRBJ1-1, with 8 bases that match TRBD1. The V gene's germline CDR1 is SGHNT and CDR2 YENEEA. The V gene end was trimmed by 5 bases and the J gene end by 4 bases; junction bases not matched to a gene: 3. CDR3 length: 13 residues. CDR3 sequence: CASSVTGATEAFF. As DNA, the CDR3 is TGTGCCAGCAGCGTGACAGGGGCCACTGAAGCTTTCTTT. Full variable domain (remainder filled in from reference TRBV11-3 and TRBJ1-1): EAGVVQSPRYKIIEKKQPVAFWCNPISGHNTLYWYLQNLGQGPELLIRYENEEAVDDSQLPKDRFSAERLKGVDSTLKIQPAELGDSAVYLCASSVTGATEAFFGQGTRLTVV.

The chain employs TRBV10-3 and TRBJ2-5, with 12 bases identical to TRBD1. The CDR3 covers 17 residues. Germline CDR1 reads ENHRY; CDR2 reads SYGVKD. V was pared by 2 bases and J by 5 bases, with 9 bases of the junction left unmatched. The CDR3 DNA sequence: TGTGCCATCAGTGAGACACCCTCCGGGACAGGGGGCGAGACCCAGTACTTC. As protein: CAISETPSGTGGETQYF.